The 30 T cell receptor beta chains below come from one sample, sequenced in a study of blood T cell repertoires in COVID-19. Profiling relied on immunoSEQ multiplex PCR, and the TCRdb table lists in-frame clones only, not all of them. The sample lists 60,000 to 85,000 clones; 75% to 90% were seen once. The sample taken for sequencing was peripheral blood. These receptors originate from a human donor in a cohort sampled during active COVID-19.

The J gene is TRBJ2-1, the V gene TRBV5-1; a possible D gene is TRBD1 (6 bases). The CDR3 has 15 residues. V was shortened by 7 bases and J by 0 bases, with 14 bases between the two germline ends. Germline loops: CDR1 SGHRS, CDR2 YFSETQ. The DNA of the CDR3 is TGCGCCAGCGGTCAACAGGGTAGCTCCTACAATGAGCAGTTCTTC. Protein sequence: CASGQQGSSYNEQFF. Full variable domain (remainder filled in from reference TRBV5-1 and TRBJ2-1): KAGVTQTPRYLIKTRGQQVTLSCSPISGHRSVSWYQQTPGQGLQFLFEYFSETQRNKGNFPGRFSGRQFSNSRSEMNVSTLELGDSALYLCASGQQGSSYNEQFFGPGTRLTVL.

This chain connects TRBV4-3 to TRBJ2-2, with 7 bases lining up with TRBD2. V dropped 4 bases and J dropped 1; count of bases not matched to a gene: 6. The CDR3 extends over 16 amino acids. Germline V CDR1 and CDR2: LGHNA, YSLEER. The CDR3 DNA reads as TGCGCCAGCAGCCGAAACTTAGCGGGGAACACCGGGGAGCTGTTTTTT. As protein: CASSRNLAGNTGELFF.

The chain has TRBV28 and TRBJ2-7; no reliable D call. This CDR3 region has 12 residues. Trimming stripped 3 bases from V and 6 bases from J, with 9 bases between. Germline V lookup: CDR1 MDHEN, CDR2 SYDVKM. In DNA, the CDR3 is TGTGCCAGCAGTTTCATAGAGATCGAGCAGTACTTC. Its translation: CASSFIEIEQYF.

V usage is TRBV9 and J usage is TRBJ2-7; 7 bases agree with TRBD1. The length of the CDR3 is 14 residues. CDR1 and CDR2 (germline): SGDLS, YYNGEE. With 3 bases clipped from V and 3 bases from J, the junction kept 6 bases outside the gene matches. For the CDR3, the DNA is TGTGCCAGCAGCGCCGGGACAGATCGCTACGAGCAGTACTTC. It yields the protein CASSAGTDRYEQYF.

The DNA for the CDR3 is TGTGCCATCGGGACAGGGATTGGCAATGAGCAGTTCTTC. It is translated as CAIGTGIGNEQFF. The rearrangement joins TRBV10-3 to TRBJ2-1, with 9 bases aligning to TRBD1. The junction had 5 bases not matched to a gene; V was cut back by 8 bases and J by 6 bases. The CDR3 has 13 residues. Germline loops: CDR1 ENHRY, CDR2 SYGVKD.

The CDR3 is CASSLRGEQYF. The CDR3 region has the DNA TGTGCCAGCAGCTTAAGGGGTGAGCAGTACTTC. The chain couples TRBV11-1 to TRBJ2-7, with a tentative D call TRBD1 (5 bases). Germline CDR1 and CDR2: SGHAT and FQDESV (reference sequence). The CDR3 has 11 amino acids. The germline V and J ends were trimmed by 2 bases and 7 bases, with 6 bases remaining between them. The full variable domain, with the rest looked up from reference TRBV11-1 and TRBJ2-7, is EAEVAQSPRYKITEKSQAVAFWCDPISGHATLYWYRQILGQGPELLVQFQDESVVDDSQLPKDRFSAERLKGVDSTLKIQPAELGDSAMYLCASSLRGEQYFGPGTRLTVT.

The chain carries TRBV5-1 and TRBJ2-5; 8 nucleotides line up with TRBD1. V lost 0 bases to trimming and J lost 1 base; unmatched junction nucleotides: 2. Germline V gene data show CDR1 as SGHRS and CDR2 as YFSETQ. The CDR3 length is 15 residues. The CDR3 protein is CASSLEGQAQETQYF. DNA of the CDR3: TGCGCCAGCAGCTTGGAGGGACAGGCCCAAGAGACCCAGTACTTC. Full variable domain (rest looked up from reference TRBV5-1 and TRBJ2-5): KAGVTQTPRYLIKTRGQQVTLSCSPISGHRSVSWYQQTPGQGLQFLFEYFSETQRNKGNFPGRFSGRQFSNSRSEMNVSTLELGDSALYLCASSLEGQAQETQYFGPGTRLLVL.

The chain links TRBV7-9 to TRBJ1-3; D not resolved. Germline CDR1 reads SEHNR; CDR2 reads FQNEAQ (reference sequence). The CDR3 runs to 15 residues. Trimming removed 3 bases from V and 0 bases from J, with 9 bases in between. The CDR3 nucleotides read TGTGCCAGCAGCTTTGGCGGGAGCTCTGGAAACACCATATATTTT. Protein sequence: CASSFGGSSGNTIYF.

V and J are TRBV10-2 and TRBJ2-7; D not certain. Trimming left V 4 bases short and J 3 bases short, with 7 bases between. In germline, CDR1 is WSHSY, CDR2 SAAADI. This CDR3 has 12 residues. CDR3 protein: CASSVSLYEQYF. Here the CDR3 DNA reads TGCGCCAGCAGTGTCTCCCTCTACGAGCAGTACTTC.

The CDR3 DNA is TGTGCCAGTACGGGATCGGCAGACTATGGCTACACCTTC. Its protein is CASTGSADYGYTF. This chain joins TRBV19 and TRBJ1-2, with D unresolved. The CDR3 covers 13 residues. V lost 7 bases to trimming and J lost 3 bases, with 12 bases between them. Looked up from germline, CDR1 is LNHDA and CDR2 is SQIVND (reference sequence).

The genes are TRBV20-1 and TRBJ2-2, with TRBD2 identical over 7 bases. After removal of 3 bases from V and 1 base from J, the junction contained 14 bases not matched to a gene. The CDR3 sequence is 18 residues long. The germline gives CDR1 DFQATT, CDR2 SNEGSKA (reference sequence). CDR3 DNA: TGCAGTGCTAGTGGGGCTGGCGGGAGCGGGGAGAACACCGGGGAGCTGTTTTTT. It yields the protein CSASGAGGSGENTGELFF.

This chain connects TRBV6-2 or TRBV6-3 to TRBJ1-2, with 11 bases aligning to TRBD1. CDR3 length: 12 amino acids. Germline V gives CDR1 MNHEY, CDR2 SVGEGT. J lost 8 bases, V lost 5 bases, and 1 base had no gene match. CDR3 in amino acids: CASSRTGGGYTF. The CDR3 DNA sequence: TGTGCCAGCAGTCGGACAGGGGGCGGCTACACCTTC.

J is TRBJ1-2 and V is TRBV11-1, with 7 bases identical to TRBD1. Unmatched junction bases numbered 10, after V lost 5 bases and J lost 4 bases. There are 15 residues in the CDR3. Germline CDR1 reads SGHAT; CDR2 reads FQDESV (reference sequence). The CDR3 sequence is CASSRGTAVGYGYTF. DNA of the CDR3: TGTGCCAGCAGCCGAGGGACAGCTGTTGGCTATGGCTACACCTTC.

Only one count was recorded for this clone. The CDR3, as DNA: TGTGCCAGTAGTATGCGGGACAGCACAGATACGCAGTATTTT. Amino acid sequence: CASSMRDSTDTQYF. The gene calls are TRBV19 and TRBJ2-3; D possibly corresponds to TRBD2 (6 bases). The germline V gene has CDR1 LNHDA and CDR2 SQIVND (reference sequence). The CDR3 sequence is 14 residues long. V was cut by 3 bases and J by 0 bases, with 7 bases left in between.

CDR3 amino acids: CASSLDRGKTEAFF. In nucleotides, the CDR3 is TGTGCCAGCAGTTTAGACAGGGGGAAAACTGAAGCTTTCTTT. This sequence joins TRBV28 and TRBJ1-1; 9 bases map to TRBD1. The CDR3 extends over 14 amino acids. J lost 5 bases, V lost 2 bases, and 3 bases had no gene match. CDR1 and CDR2 from the germline V gene are MDHEN and SYDVKM. The full variable domain, with the rest looked up from reference TRBV28 and TRBJ1-1, is DVKVTQSSRYLVKRTGEKVFLECVQDMDHENMFWYRQDPGLGLRLIYFSYDVKMKEKGDIPEGYSVSREKKERFSLILESASTNQTSMYLCASSLDRGKTEAFFGQGTRLTVV.

DNA of the CDR3: TGCGCCAGCAGCTTGGTCGGTACGGGAGTAAGGGAGCAGTACTTC. It yields the protein CASSLVGTGVREQYF. The rearrangement joins TRBV5-1 to TRBJ2-7; TRBD2 is a possible D gene (6 bases). The CDR3 sequence is 15 residues long. V was trimmed by 0 bases and J by 7 bases, leaving 17 bases between them. Germline assignment: CDR1 SGHRS and CDR2 YFSETQ.

The V gene is TRBV7-3, the J gene TRBJ2-4, with D maybe TRBD1 (6 bases). The CDR3 is 15 amino acids. V was trimmed by 0 bases and J by 2 bases, leaving 8 bases between them. Germline CDR1 reads SGHTA; CDR2 reads FQGTGA. DNA for the CDR3: TGTGCCAGCAGCTTAACTGGGGGCTCCAAAAACATTCAGTACTTC. Protein sequence: CASSLTGGSKNIQYF.

V and J are TRBV11-2 and TRBJ2-1; D possibly corresponds to TRBD2 (6 bases). CDR1 is SGHAT, CDR2 FQNNGV, per germline. The V end was cut by 5 bases, the J end by 9 bases, with 17 bases between. The CDR3 is 14 residues long. CDR3 nucleotides: TGTGCCAGCAGCGCAGTCGGGACTGTTGGTGAGCAGTTCTTC. It codes for CASSAVGTVGEQFF.

V and J are TRBV30 and TRBJ1-2; TRBD1 matches at 7 bases. Trimming cost V 5 bases and J 2 bases; bases outside gene matches: 14. Germline lookup yields CDR1 GTSNPN and CDR2 SVGIG (reference sequence). This CDR3 has 16 residues. The CDR3 spells CAWFRHRGEGNYGYTF. In nucleotides, the CDR3 is TGTGCCTGGTTCCGGCACAGGGGTGAAGGGAACTATGGCTACACCTTC.

This clone showed up just once. V gene TRBV7-9 combines with J gene TRBJ1-1; D uncertain. The V gene's germline CDR1 is SEHNR and CDR2 FQNEAQ (reference sequence). This CDR3 comprises 14 residues. Trimming took 5 bases from V and 0 from J, leaving 10 bases between them. The CDR3 region is CASSLPGMNTEAFF. The CDR3 DNA reads as TGTGCCAGCAGCCTACCGGGGATGAACACTGAAGCTTTCTTT.

This rearrangement joins TRBV6-1 to TRBJ2-5; D gene uncertain. Trimming removed 3 bases from V and 4 bases from J, with 9 bases in between. This CDR3 has 13 residues. Germline V gene data show CDR1 as MNHNS and CDR2 as SASEGT. CDR3 residues: CASSDDKSETQYF. CDR3 nucleotides: TGTGCCAGCAGTGACGACAAGTCAGAGACCCAGTACTTC.

CDR3 coding DNA: TGTGCCAGCTCCCCAGACAGTACCTACGAGCAGTACTTC. Translating it yields CASSPDSTYEQYF. The V gene is TRBV18, the J gene TRBJ2-7; the D gene is possibly TRBD1 (5 bases). V lost 6 bases, J lost 2 bases, and 11 bases lay in between. The CDR3 extends over 13 amino acids. Per germline, CDR1 KGHSH and CDR2 LQKENI. The variable domain in full, with the rest retrieved from reference TRBV18 and TRBJ2-7, is NAGVMQNPRHLVRRRGQEARLRCSPMKGHSHVYWYRQLPEEGLKFMVYLQKENIIDESGMPKERFSAEFPKEGPSILRIQQVVRGDSAAYFCASSPDSTYEQYFGPGTRLTVT.

The chain is built from TRBV24-1 and TRBJ2-5; perhaps TRBD1 as D (8 bases). The V end lost 3 bases, the J end lost 3 bases, and 19 bases lay between the germline ends. The CDR3 has 17 residues. Germline V gene data show CDR1 as KGHDR and CDR2 as SFDVKD. The CDR3 region has the DNA TGTGCCACCAGTGATCCCCCAGGGGGCGCGGGGGAAGAGACCCAGTACTTC. Translating it yields CATSDPPGGAGEETQYF.

The gene calls are TRBV13 and TRBJ2-7; TRBD1 matches at 10 bases. The germline CDR1 and CDR2 sequences are PRHDT and FYEKMQ (reference sequence). V lost 5 bases to trimming and J lost 4 bases; unmatched junction nucleotides: 5. CDR3 length: 14 residues. The CDR3 DNA is TGTGCCAGCAGCAGAGCGGGACAGGGGTACGAGCAGTACTTC. Encoded protein: CASSRAGQGYEQYF.

This chain connects TRBV6-1 to TRBJ2-3, with 10 bases matching TRBD2. The length of the CDR3 is 16 residues. The germline gives CDR1 MNHNS, CDR2 SASEGT. V was pared by 0 bases and J by 4 bases, with 4 bases of the junction left unmatched. The CDR3 loop is CASSEAPSGRADTQYF. CDR3 DNA sequence: TGTGCCAGCAGTGAAGCACCTAGCGGGAGAGCAGATACGCAGTATTTT.

The J gene is TRBJ2-1, the V gene TRBV7-2, with a possible D match to TRBD2 (6 bases). The CDR3 is made up of 16 amino acids. Germline V gene sequence: CDR1 SGHTA, CDR2 FQGNSA. V was clipped by 6 bases and J by 7 bases, with 22 bases between them. In nucleotides, the CDR3 is TGTGCCAGCAGTTTAACGGGACTTGGGGTTTTGAATGAGCAGTTCTTC. Protein: CASSLTGLGVLNEQFF.

The chain uses TRBV21-1 and TRBJ2-1; the D call of TRBD2 is as the table states it, not checked on the DNA. TRBV21-1 is a documented pseudogene. The length of the CDR3 is 13 residues. Written as DNA, the CDR3 is TGTGCCAGCAGCTCTATGACTGAGGGCGAGCAGTTCTTC. Protein product: CASSSMTEGEQFF.

J is TRBJ2-3 and V is TRBV5-5; D perhaps matches TRBD2 (5 bases). CDR3 length: 14 residues. The V end lost 4 bases, the J end lost 3 bases, and 12 bases lay between the germline ends. CDR1 and CDR2 from the germline V gene are SGHKS and YYEKEE (reference sequence). CDR3 bases: TGTGCCAGCAGCATAACGACTATAACAGATACGCAGTATTTT. Protein: CASSITTITDTQYF.

This chain connects TRBV11-3 to TRBJ2-7; TRBD1 agrees at 8 bases. Germline V lookup: CDR1 SGHNT, CDR2 YENEEA. The CDR3 loop spans 15 amino acids. J gave up 2 bases and V 1 base, and 4 bases lay outside the gene matches. CDR3: CASSLGVQGAYEQYF. CDR3 coding DNA: TGTGCCAGCAGCTTAGGGGTACAGGGGGCCTACGAGCAGTACTTC.

V gene TRBV19 combines with J gene TRBJ1-2; 9 bases are shared with TRBD1. Germline V CDR1 and CDR2: LNHDA, SQIVND (reference sequence). V lost 5 bases to trimming and J lost 1 base; unmatched junction nucleotides: 5. The CDR3 runs 15 residues. The CDR3 sequence: CASSPRTGDNYGYTF. The CDR3 nucleotides are TGTGCCAGTAGTCCCCGGACAGGGGATAACTATGGCTACACCTTC.